The 21 T cell receptor beta chains below all came from one sample that was sequenced in a study of T-cell reconstitution after alpha-beta-depleted transplantation in children (dated by TCRdb to between 2015 and 2016). Library construction relied on PCR. Sequenced on an Illumina HiSeq 2500. TCR libraries were prepared with molecular barcoding, using unique molecular identifiers to normalize TCRbeta repertoire quantification. The public reads were reanalyzed by TCRdb: fastp trimming at Q25, MiXCR alignment, in-frame beta chains only. Records with the same CDR3 protein are collapsed into one entry carrying the most frequent genes and DNA. Within this sample are more than 250,000 distinct CDR3 sequences, with more than 8% of them counted one time only. The ten largest account for around 9.1% of the sample. Sequences were derived from PBMCs from the stem cell graft donor, sampled from the stem cell graft. Source of these receptors: a human donor who donated a stem cell graft to a child with SCID.

This clonotype was picked up many times. The chain carries TRBV20-1 and TRBJ2-1; 7 bases are a match to TRBD1. There are 13 residues in the CDR3. After removal of 1 base from V and 16 bases from J, the junction contained 13 bases not matched to a gene. Germline CDR1 reads DFQATT; CDR2 reads SNEGSKA (reference sequence). This CDR3 is CSARVSLGQGDFF. The CDR3 region has the DNA TGCAGTGCTAGAGTTTCCCTGGGGCAGGGGGATTTCTTC.

The chain carries TRBV3-1 and TRBJ2-7; TRBD1 or TRBD2 may be the D gene (5 bases each). Trimming cost V 1 base and J 6 bases, with 19 bases left between them. CDR1 and CDR2 from the germline V gene are LGHDT and YNNKEL (reference sequence). This CDR3 is built from 16 residues. The CDR3 loop is CASSQGLKDSRGEQYF. CDR3 sequence (DNA): TGTGCCAGCAGCCAAGGCCTCAAAGACAGCCGGGGCGAGCAGTACTTC.

This clonotype was picked up a small number of times. The chain has TRBV2 and TRBJ2-3; 11 nucleotides agree with TRBD2. Germline CDR1 and CDR2: SNHLY and FYNNEI. The CDR3 extends over 15 amino acids. Losses at the gene ends were 6 bases for V and 2 bases for J; bases not matched to a gene: 4. The CDR3 loop is CASRRLAGNTDTQYF. The DNA for the CDR3 is TGTGCCAGCAGAAGACTAGCGGGGAACACAGATACGCAGTATTTT.

This clonotype was counted between two and nine times. The gene calls are TRBV4-1 and TRBJ2-7; D is tentatively TRBD1 or TRBD2 (5 bases each). The CDR3 covers 14 residues. V was clipped by 2 bases and J by 0 bases, with 8 bases between them. CDR1 and CDR2 from the germline V gene are MGHRA and YSYEKL. The CDR3 nucleotides read TGCGCCAGCAGCCAACGGGACGGCTCCTACGAGCAGTACTTC. Its protein product is CASSQRDGSYEQYF.

This clonotype appeared many times. This chain joins TRBV5-5 and TRBJ2-3; D might be TRBD1 or TRBD2, each matching 6 bases. The length of the CDR3 is 14 residues. The germline V and J ends were trimmed by 4 bases and 9 bases, with 18 bases remaining between them. Germline-derived CDR1 and CDR2 are SGHKS and YYEKEE (reference sequence). CDR3 in amino acids: CASSRGGTQITQYF. DNA of the CDR3: TGTGCCAGCAGCCGAGGGGGGACACAGATCACGCAGTATTTT. The full variable domain, its missing parts supplied by reference TRBV5-5 and TRBJ2-3, is DAGVTQSPTHLIKTRGQQVTLRCSPISGHKSVSWYQQVLGQGPQFIFQYYEKEERGRGNFPDRFSARQFPNYSSELNVNALLLGDSALYLCASSRGGTQITQYFGPGTRLTVL.

This clonotype was picked up many times. This sequence joins TRBV7-8 and TRBJ2-7; D is uncertain. Deletions cut 0 bases from V and 5 bases from J, with 2 bases between. Germline CDR1 is SGHVS and CDR2 is FQNEAQ. The CDR3 sequence is 11 residues long. CDR3 in DNA: TGTGCCAGCAGCTTAGCAAACGAGCAGTACTTC. As protein: CASSLANEQYF.

The CDR3 protein is CASSVTSGVRLGYEQFF. As DNA, the CDR3 is TGCGCCAGCAGCGTGACTAGCGGGGTACGGCTTGGGTATGAGCAGTTCTTC. V gene TRBV5-1 combines with J gene TRBJ2-1; 11 bases align to TRBD2. V lost 4 bases, J lost 8 bases, and 14 bases stayed unmatched. The CDR3 consists of 17 residues. Germline V CDR1 and CDR2: SGHRS, YFSETQ.

The J gene is TRBJ2-2, the V gene TRBV7-9; D is unresolved. In germline, CDR1 is SEHNR, CDR2 FQNEAQ (reference sequence). The CDR3 totals 11 residues. The V gene lost 11 bases and the J gene lost 7 bases, with 11 bases spanning the gap. CDR3 protein: CAVYFVGELFF. The CDR3 DNA is TGTGCCGTCTACTTTGTCGGGGAGCTGTTTTTT.

This clonotype was observed many times. Here the CDR3 reads CASSPWDQLNTEAFF. For the CDR3, the DNA is TGTGCCAGCAGCCCATGGGACCAGCTGAACACTGAAGCTTTCTTT. The rearrangement links TRBV5-5 to TRBJ1-1; D is possibly TRBD1 (5 bases). The CDR3 length is 15 residues. CDR1 is SGHKS and CDR2 is YYEKEE in the germline V gene (reference sequence). The V end lost 4 bases, the J end lost 0 bases, and 13 bases lay between the germline ends.

The table lists this clonotype with a few counts. The V gene is TRBV7-9, the J gene TRBJ1-1; D not resolved. Germline CDR1 is SEHNR and CDR2 is FQNEAQ (reference sequence). The CDR3 covers 14 residues. Trimming removed 2 bases from V and 0 bases from J, with 7 bases in between. CDR3 DNA sequence: TGTGCCAGCAGCTTACCCTTTATGAACACTGAAGCTTTCTTT. This sequence encodes CASSLPFMNTEAFF.

This clonotype was picked up many times. The DNA for the CDR3 is TGCGCCAGCAGCTTGAGTCAGGGAAGTAATGAAAAACTGTTTTTT. Its translation is CASSLSQGSNEKLFF. This sequence joins TRBV5-1 and TRBJ1-4, with D possibly being TRBD1 (5 bases). The ends were cut back, 1 base at V and 4 bases at J, with 11 bases in the middle. This CDR3 is 15 amino acids long. CDR1 and CDR2 (germline): SGHRS, YFSETQ.

In this sample, this clonotype turned up a few times. The chain carries TRBV4-2 and TRBJ1-5, with D tentatively TRBD1 (6 bases). Trimming shortened V by 0 bases and J by 2 bases, and 11 bases separated the two germline ends. This CDR3 spans 16 amino acids. From germline, CDR1 is LGHNA and CDR2 YNFKEQ. The CDR3 DNA reads as TGTGCCAGCAGCCAAGACGGGTCAGGGGGCAATCAGCCCCAGCATTTT. It is translated as CASSQDGSGGNQPQHF.

The V and J genes are TRBV6-1 and TRBJ2-7; D call uncertain. This CDR3 comprises 12 residues. V was shortened by 1 base and J by 9 bases, with 10 bases between the two germline ends. Germline V gene sequence: CDR1 MNHNS, CDR2 SASEGT. The CDR3 is CASSEVGHRQYF. In nucleotides, the CDR3 is TGTGCCAGCAGTGAAGTAGGGCACCGGCAGTACTTC.

This clonotype was recorded a few times. The V call is TRBV6-5, the J call TRBJ1-2, with TRBD1 matching over 7 bases. V gave up 3 bases and J gave up 7 bases; unmatched junction bases: 11. The CDR3 covers 15 residues. The germline CDR1 and CDR2 sequences are MNHEY and SVGAGI. The CDR3 is CASSYPGTEVRGYTF. The CDR3 DNA is TGTGCCAGCAGTTATCCCGGGACAGAAGTTCGTGGCTACACCTTC.

The V and J genes are TRBV7-3 and TRBJ2-3; 7 bases are a match to TRBD2. The V gene end was trimmed by 2 bases and the J gene end by 4 bases; junction bases not matched to a gene: 9. Looked up from germline, CDR1 is SGHTA and CDR2 is FQGTGA. The CDR3 spans 16 residues. The CDR3 spells CASSLLPAGYPDTQYF. Here the CDR3 DNA reads TGTGCCAGCAGCTTACTGCCAGCGGGGTACCCAGATACGCAGTATTTT. Full variable domain (rest looked up from reference TRBV7-3 and TRBJ2-3): GAGVSQTPSNKVTEKGKYVELRCDPISGHTALYWYRQSLGQGPEFLIYFQGTGAADDSGLPNDRFFAVRPEGSVSTLKIQRTERGDSAVYLCASSLLPAGYPDTQYFGPGTRLTVL.

The rearrangement joins TRBV5-1 to TRBJ1-1, with TRBD1 as a possible D gene (5 bases). The CDR3 sequence is 14 residues long. V lost 3 bases and J 10 bases, leaving 19 bases between the germline ends. The V gene's germline CDR1 is SGHRS and CDR2 YFSETQ. CDR3 DNA sequence: TGCGCCAGCAGCTCGGAGACAGTAGTTGAACGAGCTTTCTTT. Its protein product is CASSSETVVERAFF.

This clonotype was detected a few times. This sequence joins TRBV20-1 and TRBJ1-2; no definite D call. The CDR3 spans 11 residues. Germline V CDR1 and CDR2: DFQATT, SNEGSKA (reference sequence). CDR3 in amino acids: CTGSSNYGYTF. DNA of the CDR3: TGCACGGGTTCTTCTAACTATGGCTACACCTTC.

This clonotype has only a few counts. The rearrangement links TRBV6-1 to TRBJ2-3; 13 nucleotides line up with TRBD2. Germline loops: CDR1 MNHNS, CDR2 SASEGT. CDR3 length equals 16 residues. The ends lost 5 bases at V and 8 bases at J; junction bases unmatched: 10. CDR3 residues: CASSKLAGGEAATQYF. The CDR3 bases are TGTGCCAGCAGTAAACTAGCGGGGGGGGAGGCGGCTACGCAGTATTTT.

This clonotype was picked up many times. The V and J genes are TRBV10-3 and TRBJ2-7; TRBD1 is a possible D gene (5 bases). Between the trimmed V and J ends, which lost 8 bases and 3 bases, there was a span of 14 bases. This CDR3 is 13 amino acids long. Germline loops: CDR1 ENHRY, CDR2 SYGVKD. The CDR3 nucleotides read TGTGCCATCGGTGCAGGGATTGACTACGAGCAGTACTTC. Translating gives CAIGAGIDYEQYF.

This clonotype was detected a few times. This chain connects TRBV5-1 to TRBJ1-1, with 7 bases fitting TRBD1. Germline values: CDR1 SGHRS, CDR2 YFSETQ. Losses at the gene ends were 1 base for V and 6 bases for J; bases not matched to a gene: 6. The CDR3 has 14 residues. The CDR3 nucleotides are TGCGCCAGCAGCTTGAGACAGGGAACGGCTGAAGCTTTCTTT. The encoded protein is CASSLRQGTAEAFF.

The sample holds a few counts of this clonotype. The chain employs TRBV12-3 or TRBV12-4 and TRBJ1-6; the match to TRBD1 covers 9 bases. V dropped 2 bases and J dropped 10; count of bases not matched to a gene: 3. There are 14 residues in the CDR3. CDR3: CASSLRQGGSPLHF. Written as DNA, the CDR3 is TGTGCCAGCAGTTTAAGACAGGGGGGCTCACCCCTCCACTTT.